The entry that follows covers one T cell receptor (beta chain) sequence. Assay: immunoSEQ multiplex PCR; the TCRdb copy retains only in-frame clones and omits some. The sample includes more than 2 million clones, about 95% of them seen just once. The germline V and J ends were trimmed by 5 bases and 0 bases, with 13 bases remaining between them. Germline CDR1 MDHEN, CDR2 SYDVKM. The CDR3 runs to 15 residues. This sample is part of a study of shared clonotypes between healthy human individuals. The naive CD8 population came from CD45RO-negative cells selected for CCR7, without terminally differentiated effector memory CD45RA+ cells.

Sequencing was done on a sample of naive CD8+ T cells sorted from blood. This clonotype was sampled from a man aged 18 to 30 in good health. The V and J genes are TRBV28 and TRBJ1-1; D may be TRBD1 (5 bases). CDR3 DNA sequence: TGTGCCAGCAGTGGGGGACGGAGAATGAACACTGAAGCTTTCTTT. Its translation is CASSGGRRMNTEAFF.